One and the same sample provided the 7 T cell receptor beta chains below, sequenced in a study of blood T cell repertoires in COVID-19. The assay was immunoSEQ multiplex PCR, and TCRdb's table has in-frame clones only and misses some. Of roughly 130,000 clones detected, under 85% appear once; the ten largest clones hold roughly 9%. The sequenced material came from peripheral blood. The origin of the receptors is a man aged 40-49 years with active or convalescent COVID-19.

The chain uses TRBV5-1 and TRBJ2-7, with D perhaps matching TRBD1 (5 bases). The V end was cut by 5 bases, the J end by 0 bases, with 21 bases between. The germline CDR1 and CDR2 sequences are SGHRS and YFSETQ. The CDR3 extends over 17 amino acids. CDR3 sequence: CASSSDLQQASSYEQYF. CDR3 DNA: TGCGCCAGCAGTTCGGACCTACAACAGGCCTCCTCCTACGAGCAGTACTTC.

This clone was detected once. The V call is TRBV5-1, the J call TRBJ2-1, with TRBD2 as a possible D gene (6 bases). Deletions cut 0 bases from V and 6 bases from J, with 7 bases between. In germline, CDR1 is SGHRS, CDR2 YFSETQ. There are 13 residues in the CDR3. The CDR3 protein is CASSLVGGNEQFF. The CDR3, as DNA: TGCGCCAGCAGCTTGGTGGGGGGCAATGAGCAGTTCTTC.

The chain recombines TRBV5-3 with TRBJ1-1, with D possibly matching TRBD1 (6 bases). Being an ORF, TRBV5-3 has a function that is uncertain. This CDR3 spans 12 amino acids. Between the trimmed V and J ends, which lost 0 bases and 11 bases, there was a span of 11 bases. In nucleotides, the CDR3 is TGTGCCAGAAGCTTGGGACAGGATCTTGCTTTCTTT. It specifies CARSLGQDLAFF.

V and J are TRBV6-2 or TRBV6-3 and TRBJ2-3; 8 bases align to TRBD1. The CDR3 covers 15 residues. Germline V gene sequence: CDR1 MNHEY, CDR2 SVGEGT. Germline trimming cut 6 bases from V and 6 bases from J; bases unmatched to any gene: 11. CDR3 DNA: TGTGCCAGCAGCCCCAAGGGGACAGGTACGGATACGCAGTATTTT. It is translated as CASSPKGTGTDTQYF.

The rearrangement links TRBV9 to TRBJ2-5; 7 bases agree with TRBD1. Looked up from germline, CDR1 is SGDLS and CDR2 is YYNGEE. V shed 3 bases, J shed 1 base, and the junction held 3 bases outside the gene matches. The CDR3 has 14 amino acids. CDR3 region: CASSASGGQETQYF. In nucleotides, the CDR3 is TGTGCCAGCAGCGCCTCAGGGGGCCAAGAGACCCAGTACTTC.

This clone was seen only a few times. This rearrangement joins TRBV19 to TRBJ2-1; 9 bases are shared with TRBD1. This CDR3 comprises 15 residues. Germline lookup yields CDR1 LNHDA and CDR2 SQIVND (reference sequence). Trimming took 4 bases from V and 4 from J; bases not matched to a gene: 5. The chain's CDR3 is CASSTRDREYNEQFF. The CDR3 DNA follows: TGTGCCAGTAGTACCCGGGACAGGGAATACAATGAGCAGTTCTTC. Full variable domain (rest looked up from reference TRBV19 and TRBJ2-1): DGGITQSPKYLFRKEGQNVTLSCEQNLNHDAMYWYRQDPGQGLRLIYYSQIVNDFQKGDIAEGYSVSREKKESFPLTVTSAQKNPTAFYLCASSTRDREYNEQFFGPGTRLTVL.

DNA of the CDR3: TGTGCCAGCAGCTTGAGGGCTCTATCTGGCGAAAAACTGTTTTTT. This encodes CASSLRALSGEKLFF. The chain links TRBV13 to TRBJ1-4; no firm D call. Germline V gives CDR1 PRHDT, CDR2 FYEKMQ (reference sequence). The CDR3 sequence is 15 residues long. V gave up 3 bases and J gave up 8 bases, with 16 bases separating them.